The 31 T cell receptor beta chains listed next were all sequenced from one sample in a study of tumor-infiltrating lymphocytes in primary liver carcinoma. From roughly 18-30 mg of unsorted bulk tissue, DNA and RNA were co-extracted together. With a constant-region primer, TCR beta cDNA was made from around 520 ng of total RNA. Amplification in three nested multiplex PCR rounds with slightly modified ARM-PCR gave rise to TCR beta libraries. Forward primers for TRBV1-TRBV30 and a C-beta reverse primer served the first two PCR rounds, at approximately 10 cycles each. TCRdb re-called the multiplex PCR reads with MiXCR, one entry per CDR3 protein. This table has about 110,000 distinct CDR3 sequences, around 84% appearing once. The sequencing input was liver tumor tissue from sampling region 3. Subset indicated: tumor region T3, left-lateral pole. These receptors came from a man aged 35 to 55 with primary liver carcinoma and hepatitis B virus infection.

Points on this clonotype: A junction end diverges from the germline sequence, so it may reflect a read error. The CDR3 protein is CASSLNANDQLF. CDR3 nucleotide sequence: TGCGCCAGCAGCTTAAATGCCAATGATCAGTTATTC. The gene calls are TRBV11-3 and TRBJ2-1, with D hard to call. Germline loops: CDR1 SGHNT, CDR2 YENEEA. The CDR3 has 12 amino acids.

Turning to this clonotype: Since no conserved phenylalanine or tryptophan closes the CDR3, a read error is the likely cause. No DNA is shown, since the ends of the CDR3 on it are uncertain; the CDR3 is the one TCRdb lists. CDR3 residues: CASSLVRAEQVI. V and J are TRBV5-1 and TRBJ2-1; TRBD2 was called by the table and not checked on the DNA. Germline CDR1 reads SGHRS; CDR2 reads YFSETQ. The CDR3 is 12 residues long, counting both termini.

The chain uses TRBV20-1 and TRBJ2-5; possible D gene TRBD2, 6 bases. Germline CDR1 and CDR2: DFQATT and SNEGSKA (reference sequence). V was shortened by 0 bases and J by 1 base, with 6 bases between the two germline ends. The CDR3 consists of 13 residues. The CDR3, as DNA: TGCAGTGCTAGAGACGGGGGCCAAGAGACCCAGTACTTC. It specifies CSARDGGQETQYF.

The J gene is TRBJ2-3, the V gene TRBV5-1, with TRBD2 matching 9 bases. This CDR3 is built from 17 residues. Germline V lookup: CDR1 SGHRS, CDR2 YFSETQ. Trimming at V came to 6 bases and at J to 1 base, leaving 12 bases not matched to a gene. CDR3 DNA sequence: TGCGCCAGCAACTCCGGGATAGCGGGAGAGGGCACAGATACGCAGTATTTT. Encoded protein: CASNSGIAGEGTDTQYF.

About this clonotype itself: The junction differs from germline at one of its ends, possibly a read error. The chain links TRBV14 to TRBJ2-1; TRBD2 aligns across 7 bases. The CDR3 has 16 residues. Germline loops: CDR1 SGHDN, CDR2 FVKESK. The CDR3 region has the DNA TGTACCAGCAGTGCCGTAGCGGGTTGGGTAAGCAATGAGCAGTTCTTC. Its translation: CTSSAVAGWVSNEQFF.

Of note for this clonotype: The junction and the germline gene differ at one end; a read error may be behind it. The chain links TRBV12-3 or TRBV12-4 to TRBJ2-5, with 10 bases that match TRBD2. The CDR3 spans 15 residues. As DNA, the CDR3 is TGTGCCAGCAGGCCACTAGCGGGGAGCCCAGAGGCCCAGTACTTC. It is translated as CASRPLAGSPEAQYF.

V usage is TRBV7-6 and J usage is TRBJ1-1; a weak D match, TRBD1 (5 bases). This CDR3 is 17 amino acids long. Germline V gives CDR1 SGHVS, CDR2 FNYEAQ. V was clipped by 3 bases and J by 1 base, with 18 bases between them. The CDR3 spells CASSLCGTLTENTEAFF. In DNA form, the CDR3 reads TGTGCCAGCAGCTTGTGTGGGACCCTGACAGAGAACACTGAAGCTTTCTTT.

Comments on this clonotype: One end of the junction fails to match germline, which may point to a read error. The chain links TRBV14 to TRBJ2-1; D gene uncertain. The CDR3 contains 14 residues. Germline lookup yields CDR1 SGHDN and CDR2 FVKESK. The DNA for the CDR3 is TGTGGCAGCAGCCAAGGTGGCGAGGTTGGGGAGCAGTTCTTC. This sequence encodes CGSSQGGEVGEQFF. Looking up the rest from reference TRBV14 and TRBJ2-1 gives the full variable domain: EAGVTQFPSHSVIEKGQTVTLRCDPISGHDNLYWYRRVMGKEIKFLLHFVKESKQDESGMPNNRFLAERTGGTYSTLKVQPAELEDSGVYFCGSSQGGEVGEQFFGPGTRLTVL.

Comments on this clonotype: Relative to the germline gene, one junction end is altered; a read error may explain this. The chain carries TRBV6-4 and TRBJ2-3, with 8 bases aligning to TRBD2. Germline assignment: CDR1 MRHNA and CDR2 SNTAGT. CDR3 length: 16 amino acids. The CDR3 nucleotides read TGTGCCAGCAGAGACACACAGAGCGGGAGCAGAGATACGCAGTATTTT. Amino acids: CASRDTQSGSRDTQYF.

This clonotype was picked up a small number of times. The junction shows a germline mismatch at one end, possibly a read error. This chain uses TRBV4-2 with TRBJ2-1; 7 bases are a match to TRBD1. The germline V gene has CDR1 LGHNA and CDR2 YNFKEQ. The CDR3 is made up of 18 amino acids. The CDR3: CTSSQDWRTGRVYNEQFF. The DNA of the CDR3 is TGTACCAGTAGCCAAGATTGGAGGACAGGCAGAGTCTACAATGAGCAGTTCTTC.

As to this clonotype: Because it lacks the conserved phenylalanine or tryptophan at the end, this CDR3 is likely a read error. V usage is TRBV6-5 and J usage is TRBJ2-7; TRBD2 aligns across 7 bases. The CDR3 loop spans 14 amino acids. Trimming removed 7 bases from V and 6 bases from J; junction bases left unmatched: 12. Germline CDR1 MNHEY, CDR2 SVGAGI. The CDR3 protein is CASMRLTGGGEQYL. The DNA of the CDR3 is TGTGCCAGCATGAGACTAACGGGAGGTGGCGAGCAGTACCTC.

This clonotype showed up many times. The J gene is TRBJ2-1, the V gene TRBV30, with 8 bases identical to TRBD2. Losses at the gene ends were 2 bases for V and 9 bases for J; bases not matched to a gene: 6. Germline V gene sequence: CDR1 GTSNPN, CDR2 SVGIG (reference sequence). CDR3 length: 13 residues. CDR3 protein: CAWSWGAGGEQFF. The CDR3, as DNA: TGTGCCTGGAGTTGGGGCGCGGGAGGTGAGCAGTTCTTC.

On this clonotype: The junction does not match germline at one end; this may be a read error. This chain joins TRBV11-1 and TRBJ2-7; D possibly corresponds to TRBD1 (6 bases). The V gene's germline CDR1 is SGHAT and CDR2 FQDESV (reference sequence). This CDR3 has 13 amino acids. The CDR3 is CTSRGMRSYEQYF. Here the CDR3 DNA reads TGTACCAGTAGGGGGATGCGATCCTACGAGCAGTACTTC. The full variable domain, with the rest looked up from reference TRBV11-1 and TRBJ2-7, is EAEVAQSPRYKITEKSQAVAFWCDPISGHATLYWYRQILGQGPELLVQFQDESVVDDSQLPKDRFSAERLKGVDSTLKIQPAELGDSAMYLCTSRGMRSYEQYFGPGTRLTVT.

A note on this clonotype: One end of the junction varies from germline; a read error may be responsible. The J gene is TRBJ1-1, the V gene TRBV14; 9 bases align to TRBD1. Germline V gene data show CDR1 as SGHDN and CDR2 as FVKESK. The CDR3 extends over 13 amino acids. CDR3: CASRDRGNTETIF. In DNA form, the CDR3 reads TGTGCCAGCAGGGACAGGGGAAACACTGAAACTATCTTT. Combining the CDR3 with reference TRBV14 and TRBJ1-1 gives the whole variable domain EAGVTQFPSHSVIEKGQTVTLRCDPISGHDNLYWYRRVMGKEIKFLLHFVKESKQDESGMPNNRFLAERTGGTYSTLKVQPAELEDSGVYFCASRDRGNTETIFGQGTRLTVV.

Turning to this clonotype: Being one base from a much bigger clone, this may be a read error. The CDR3 carries no conserved terminal phenylalanine or tryptophan, so it likely arises from a read error. V is TRBV2 and J is TRBJ2-3; D is unresolved. V was shortened by 6 bases and J by 1 base, with 11 bases between the two germline ends. The CDR3 covers 14 residues. Germline V gene lookup returns CDR1 SNHLY and CDR2 FYNNEI. CDR3 amino acids: CASRPPDGTDTQYL. The CDR3, as DNA: TGTGCCAGCAGGCCCCCGGATGGCACAGATACGCAGTATCTT.

Comment on this clonotype: Mismatch with germline at one junction end may stem from a read error. The chain has TRBV6-6 and TRBJ1-1; no clear D gene. This CDR3 has 15 residues. Germline CDR1 MNHNY, CDR2 SVGAGI (reference sequence). CDR3 DNA sequence: TGTGCCAGCAATATTCCGTCGGCGCGGGATACTGAAGCTTTATTT. It yields the protein CASNIPSARDTEALF.

Regarding this clonotype: A junction end diverges from the germline sequence, so it may reflect a read error. The rearrangement joins TRBV29-1 to TRBJ2-1, with TRBD1 matching 7 bases. Germline CDR1 and CDR2: SQVTM and ANQGSEA. The CDR3 totals 13 residues. CDR3 residues: CNVQQGLYNEQFF. CDR3 coding DNA: TGCAACGTCCAACAGGGGCTTTACAATGAGCAATTCTTC.

V gene TRBV28 combines with J gene TRBJ2-7; D perhaps matches TRBD2 (7 bases). Germline V CDR1 and CDR2: MDHEN, SYDVKM. This CDR3 is 15 amino acids long. Trimming took 6 bases from V and 0 from J, leaving 15 bases between them. CDR3 sequence: CASSWGGASSYEQYF. For the CDR3, the DNA is TGTGCCAGCAGCTGGGGGGGCGCCTCCTCCTACGAGCAGTACTTC.

Concerning this clonotype itself: Because it lacks the conserved phenylalanine or tryptophan at the end, this CDR3 is likely a read error. The J gene is TRBJ1-5, the V gene TRBV4-2, with a weak D call TRBD1 (6 bases). Germline CDR1 reads LGHNA; CDR2 reads YNFKEQ. The CDR3 has 16 residues. The CDR3: CASSEAAGAGNEPQHV. CDR3 sequence (DNA): TGTGCCAGCAGCGAGGCGGCGGGGGCAGGCAATGAGCCCCAGCATGTT.

The chain recombines TRBV6-5 with TRBJ2-1, with 7 bases that match TRBD2. The CDR3 is 15 amino acids. V gave up 10 bases and J gave up 8 bases; unmatched junction bases: 17. In germline, CDR1 is MNHEY, CDR2 SVGAGI. The CDR3 region is CAIRYSEGGPDEQFF. CDR3 in DNA: TGTGCCATCAGATACTCTGAGGGAGGGCCTGATGAGCAGTTCTTC.

The chain links TRBV11-2 to TRBJ2-5; a weak D match, TRBD1 (5 bases). The germline V and J ends were trimmed by 5 bases and 5 bases, with 27 bases remaining between them. This CDR3 has 18 amino acids. The germline gives CDR1 SGHAT, CDR2 FQNNGV. CDR3 region: CASSPTSIQGTGRETQYF. The CDR3 DNA reads as TGTGCCAGCAGCCCTACCTCAATCCAGGGTACTGGCCGGGAGACCCAGTACTTC. The full variable domain, rest sourced from reference TRBV11-2 and TRBJ2-5, is EAGVAQSPRYKIIEKRQSVAFWCNPISGHATLYWYQQILGQGPKLLIQFQNNGVVDDSQLPKDRFSAERLKGVDSTLKIQPAKLEDSAVYLCASSPTSIQGTGRETQYFGPGTRLLVL.

On this clonotype: The junction departs from the called germline gene at one end, perhaps through a read error. This chain links TRBV12-3 or TRBV12-4 with TRBJ2-1; D may be TRBD2 (6 bases). The CDR3 is made up of 11 amino acids. CDR3 loop: CVSNLGLSEFF. DNA for the CDR3: TGTGTCAGCAATTTAGGACTATCTGAGTTCTTC.

The chain has TRBV29-1 and TRBJ1-1; D gene ambiguous. Germline lookup yields CDR1 SQVTM and CDR2 ANQGSEA. The CDR3 runs 13 residues. The CDR3 reads CGVLRTSGSEAFF. As DNA, the CDR3 is TGCGGTGTTTTAAGGACCTCAGGCTCCGAAGCTTTCTTT.

This clonotype came up many times. This sequence joins TRBV28 and TRBJ1-6, with no clear D. The V and J ends lost 5 bases and 4 bases respectively, with 9 bases between them. This CDR3 has 14 amino acids. Germline V gives CDR1 MDHEN, CDR2 SYDVKM. The CDR3 DNA follows: TGTGCCAGCAGTCTTAAAAGATATAATTCACCCCTCCACTTT. It specifies CASSLKRYNSPLHF.

The chain links TRBV5-5 to TRBJ1-6; 7 positions match TRBD1. The trim removed 7 bases at V and 7 bases at J, leaving 17 bases unmatched. This CDR3 spans 17 amino acids. Germline loops: CDR1 SGHKS, CDR2 YYEKEE (reference sequence). The CDR3 nucleotides are TGTGCCAGCCACCGGGGCGACAGGGTGGTGAGGAATTCACCCCTCCACTTT. Its translation: CASHRGDRVVRNSPLHF.

The chain links TRBV29-1 to TRBJ1-2; D not resolved. V gave up 8 bases and J gave up 4 bases, with 17 bases separating them. The CDR3 has 13 amino acids. Germline V gives CDR1 SQVTM, CDR2 ANQGSEA. The CDR3 bases are TGCAGCCTTGTGGTAGGAGTGAGCTATGGCTACACCTTC. This translates into CSLVVGVSYGYTF.

Points on this clonotype: Since no conserved phenylalanine or tryptophan closes the CDR3, a read error is the likely cause. The DNA is left out, because the CDR3 cannot be placed on it with certainty; the CDR3 is given as TCRdb lists it. The V and J genes are TRBV28 and TRBJ1-4; TRBD1 is taken as the D call from the table, unchecked against the DNA. The CDR3 sequence runs 14 residues, both termini included. Germline lookup yields CDR1 MDHEN and CDR2 SYDVKM. CDR3 region: CASSTPGQGEKLFL.

This clonotype occurred many times. The chain employs TRBV7-9 and TRBJ2-5; possibly TRBD2 for D (5 bases). There are 13 residues in the CDR3. Looked up from germline, CDR1 is SEHNR and CDR2 is FQNEAQ (reference sequence). V was shortened by 1 base and J by 7 bases, with 10 bases between the two germline ends. The CDR3 bases are TGTGCCAGCAGCTTAGAAGTGGCGGGGACCCAGTACTTC. It is translated as CASSLEVAGTQYF. Variable domain in full (rest from reference TRBV7-9 and TRBJ2-5): DTGVSQNPRHKITKRGQNVTFRCDPISEHNRLYWYRQTLGQGPEFLTYFQNEAQLEKSRLLSDRFSAERPKGSFSTLEIQRTEQGDSAMYLCASSLEVAGTQYFGPGTRLLVL.

With regard to this clonotype: At one end the junction does not follow the germline gene, possibly because of a read error. The chain is built from TRBV6-1 and TRBJ2-2; TRBD2 might be the D (6 bases). The CDR3 runs 13 residues. Germline CDR1 and CDR2: MNHNS and SASEGT. CDR3 nucleotides: TGTGCCAGCAATGAAGCCGACACCGGGGGGCTGTTTTTT. Translation: CASNEADTGGLFF.

This rearrangement joins TRBV29-1 to TRBJ2-5; 8 nucleotides line up with TRBD1. CDR3 length: 14 amino acids. V lost 4 bases to trimming and J lost 5 bases; unmatched junction nucleotides: 9. In germline, CDR1 is SQVTM, CDR2 ANQGSEA. For the CDR3, the DNA is TGCAGCGTTGTAGGGACAGGACCCTTGGAGACCCAGTACTTC. As protein: CSVVGTGPLETQYF.

As for this clonotype: Its ends do not fully match the called genes, so a read error is possible. The chain is built from TRBV7-9 and TRBJ1-1; D is unresolved. The germline V gene encodes CDR1 SEHNR and CDR2 FQNEAQ (reference sequence). This CDR3 spans 17 amino acids. The chain's CDR3 is CASSGRAGVNGNTEALF. The CDR3 DNA reads as TGTGCCAGCAGCGGTCGGGCAGGAGTAAATGGGAACACTGAAGCTTTATTT.